This entry lists 8 T cell receptor beta chains sequenced from one sample in a study of T cells in Graves' hyperthyroidism and ophthalmopathy. Amplification yielded TCR beta CDR3 regions, with RNA transcripts as the source. TCR CDR3 underwent first-round RT-PCR with the HTBI primer set. TCRdb ran MiXCR on the multiplex PCR reads and lists one entry per CDR3 protein. The data show 300,000 to 450,000 distinct CDR3 sequences, around 18% seen once. The sequenced sample was blood. The receptor source for this set is a man aged 18 to 30 with Graves' ophthalmopathy.

The sample holds many counts of this clonotype. The chain carries TRBV28 and TRBJ1-2; no reliable D call. This CDR3 is 14 amino acids long. Germline CDR1 reads MDHEN; CDR2 reads SYDVKM. V lost 3 bases, J lost 0 bases, and 8 bases lay in between. The CDR3 sequence is CASSFPLTNYGYTF. The CDR3 DNA is TGTGCCAGCAGTTTCCCCCTAACTAACTATGGCTACACCTTC.

V gene TRBV24-1 combines with J gene TRBJ1-2, with a tentative D call TRBD1 (5 bases). Germline CDR1 is KGHDR and CDR2 is SFDVKD. The V and J ends lost 2 bases and 1 base respectively, with 10 bases between them. The CDR3 is 15 amino acids. Written as DNA, the CDR3 is TGTGCCACCAGTGATTCCCAGGGACTTAACTATGGCTACACCTTC. It specifies CATSDSQGLNYGYTF.

This clonotype has at least ten counts. J is TRBJ1-1 and V is TRBV15; 9 bases fit TRBD1. Trimming cost V 4 bases and J 5 bases; bases outside gene matches: 8. From germline, CDR1 is LNHNV and CDR2 YYDKDF (reference sequence). The CDR3 covers 15 residues. In nucleotides, the CDR3 is TGTGCCACCAGCACTAACAGGGGGCCGAGGACTGAAGCTTTCTTT. Protein: CATSTNRGPRTEAFF. Looking up the rest from reference TRBV15 and TRBJ1-1 gives the full variable domain: DAMVIQNPRYQVTQFGKPVTLSCSQTLNHNVMYWYQQKSSQAPKLLFHYYDKDFNNEADTPDNFQSRRPNTSFCFLDIRSPGLGDTAMYLCATSTNRGPRTEAFFGQGTRLTVV.

Concerning this clonotype itself: The junction departs from the called germline gene at one end, perhaps through a read error. The rearrangement joins TRBV11-3 to TRBJ2-1; 10 nucleotides line up with TRBD2. This CDR3 comprises 16 residues. Per germline, CDR1 SGHNT and CDR2 YENEEA. CDR3 nucleotide sequence: TGTGCCAGCAGCTTAGGCTCAGCGGGGGGGGGGAATGAGCAGTCCTTC. It yields the protein CASSLGSAGGGNEQSF.

This clonotype has at least ten counts. The chain combines TRBV28 with TRBJ1-2; D is ambiguous. CDR3 size: 16 residues. The germline V gene encodes CDR1 MDHEN and CDR2 SYDVKM. Trimming removed 6 bases from V and 5 bases from J, with 22 bases in between. CDR3 coding DNA: TGTGCCAGCAGGCCACAAAGCCATCTCCCTCATTATGGCTACACCTTC. The encoded protein is CASRPQSHLPHYGYTF.

This clonotype was seen a handful of times. The gene calls are TRBV6-1 and TRBJ2-3; D is uncertain. The CDR3 spans 13 residues. V dropped 0 bases and J dropped 5 bases, with 6 bases sitting between them. Germline values: CDR1 MNHNS, CDR2 SASEGT. This CDR3 reads CASSEAFEDTQYF. The CDR3 DNA sequence: TGTGCCAGCAGTGAAGCGTTTGAAGATACGCAGTATTTT.

J is TRBJ1-2 and V is TRBV27; 9 positions match TRBD1. Losses at the gene ends were 5 bases for V and 8 bases for J; bases not matched to a gene: 6. Germline V gives CDR1 MNHEY, CDR2 SMNVEV (reference sequence). The CDR3 covers 13 residues. CDR3 protein: CASSKQGAWGYTF. The CDR3 DNA is TGTGCCAGCAGTAAACAGGGGGCGTGGGGCTACACCTTC.

This clonotype was seen many times. The chain recombines TRBV20-1 with TRBJ1-6, with TRBD1 identical over 8 bases. Unmatched junction bases numbered 9, after V lost 0 bases and J lost 8 bases. In germline, CDR1 is DFQATT, CDR2 SNEGSKA (reference sequence). The CDR3 contains 16 residues. CDR3 amino acids: CSARDFGSGGDSPLHF. For the CDR3, the DNA is TGCAGTGCTAGAGATTTTGGGTCAGGGGGCGATTCACCCCTCCACTTT.